Detailed here is one T cell receptor (beta chain). Its antigen is unknown. These data originate in a study of T-cell reconstitution after alpha-beta-depleted transplantation in children. The CDR3 has 16 amino acids. V was clipped by 1 base and J by 6 bases, with 15 bases between them. Looked up from germline, CDR1 is SEHNR and CDR2 is FQNEAQ (reference sequence). The library targeted TCRbeta and was prepared with unique molecular identifiers. Using its own MiXCR run on the PCR reads, TCRdb lists one record per CDR3 protein. The repertoire holds 200,000 to 250,000 distinct CDR3 sequences, roughly 8.2% seen once, with almost 6.5% in the top ten. The study's findings and limits: The study reportedly traced alpha-beta T cells about two months after transplant to several hundred expanded graft clones. After transplant, high TCRbeta diversity at day 60 in some patients arose from surviving recipient T cells and thymic progenitors. After one year, T-cell counts and TCRbeta diversity mostly came from new T cells.

V usage is TRBV7-9 and J usage is TRBJ2-2; no clear D. The receptor comes from a male patient younger than 18 who had a stem cell transplant for acute lymphoblastic leukemia, so the T cells may come from the graft donor. Sequencing was performed on PBMCs, mostly from graft donor cells, taken 180 days after TCRalphabeta/CD19-depleted stem cell transplant. The CDR3 DNA follows: TGTGCCAGCAGCTTAGTGGTTGGGCGAGCCTCCGGGGAGCTGTTTTTT. Amino acids: CASSLVVGRASGELFF.